Shown below are 32 T cell receptor beta chains from a single sample sequenced in a study of T cell responses to AZD1222 COVID-19 vaccine. Generated by immunoSEQ multiplex PCR, the TCRdb table keeps only in-frame clones and is missing some. The sample has fewer than 200,000 clones, roughly nine tenths seen once. The sequences come from peripheral blood, collected on day 0 of AZD1222 vaccination. The receptor set was obtained from an adult in good health.

The chain is built from TRBV28 and TRBJ1-2; no reliable D call. Germline V gene data show CDR1 as MDHEN and CDR2 as SYDVKM. This CDR3 has 16 amino acids. V was trimmed by 4 bases and J by 8 bases, leaving 23 bases between them. The CDR3 sequence: CASSSLSGLLAGGYTF. DNA for the CDR3: TGTGCCAGCAGTTCCCTTTCCGGGCTCCTCGCGGGGGGCTACACCTTC.

The V call is TRBV29-1, the J call TRBJ1-1; a weak D match, TRBD1 (6 bases). This CDR3 is 13 amino acids long. Looked up from germline, CDR1 is SQVTM and CDR2 is ANQGSEA. Trimming took 3 bases from V and 5 from J, leaving 13 bases between them. This chain's CDR3 is CSVEKGGGTEAFF. The CDR3 nucleotides are TGCAGCGTTGAGAAGGGGGGAGGGACTGAAGCTTTCTTT.

The rearrangement links TRBV7-2 to TRBJ2-1, with 9 bases lining up with TRBD2. The V gene's germline CDR1 is SGHTA and CDR2 FQGNSA. The CDR3 contains 16 residues. With 1 base clipped from V and 8 bases from J, the junction kept 9 bases outside the gene matches. The CDR3 region is CASSLVRTSGFYEQFF. The CDR3 region has the DNA TGTGCCAGCAGCTTAGTCAGAACTAGCGGGTTTTATGAGCAGTTCTTC.

This chain connects TRBV19 to TRBJ1-1; TRBD1 matches 7 bases. Per the germline V gene, CDR1 is LNHDA and CDR2 is SQIVND (reference sequence). CDR3 length: 13 amino acids. V shed 6 bases, J shed 9 bases, and the junction held 10 bases outside the gene matches. CDR3 residues: CASRPVQGPQAFF. The CDR3 DNA reads as TGTGCCAGTAGACCCGTACAGGGGCCACAAGCTTTCTTT.

V gene TRBV7-2 combines with J gene TRBJ1-5; D might be TRBD1 (6 bases). CDR3 length: 15 amino acids. Germline CDR1 reads SGHTA; CDR2 reads FQGNSA. V dropped 4 bases and J dropped 6 bases, with 16 bases sitting between them. The CDR3 DNA sequence: TGTGCCAGCAGCTCAAATGGGGGGGCAGGTCAGCCCCAGCATTTT. This encodes CASSSNGGAGQPQHF. Drawing the rest from reference TRBV7-2 and TRBJ1-5, the complete variable domain is GAGVSQSPSNKVTEKGKDVELRCDPISGHTALYWYRQSLGQGLEFLIYFQGNSAPDKSGLPSDRFSAERTGGSVSTLTIQRTQQEDSAVYLCASSSNGGAGQPQHFGDGTRLSIL.

The chain couples TRBV9 to TRBJ2-7; weak D call: TRBD2 (5 bases). The V end was cut by 0 bases, the J end by 2 bases, with 9 bases between. This CDR3 has 14 residues. Germline CDR1 is SGDLS and CDR2 is YYNGEE. The CDR3 spells CASSVGERPYEQYF. As DNA, the CDR3 is TGTGCCAGCAGCGTAGGGGAGCGGCCCTACGAGCAGTACTTC.

The genes are TRBV5-1 and TRBJ2-7; no definite D call. CDR1 SGHRS and CDR2 YFSETQ come from the germline V gene. The CDR3 contains 16 residues. Trimming cost V 0 bases and J 5 bases, with 18 bases left between them. CDR3 DNA: TGCGCCAGCAGCTTGGGGCTTGATCCCATATTCAACGAGCAGTACTTC. Amino acids: CASSLGLDPIFNEQYF.

This chain uses TRBV23-1 with TRBJ2-7; D remains unclear. TRBV23-1 belongs to the ORF category, with a function that is uncertain. The CDR3 extends over 17 amino acids. V lost 3 bases to trimming and J lost 4 bases, with 22 bases between them. The CDR3 loop is CASSHIRENFGTYEQYF. In nucleotides, the CDR3 is TGCGCCAGCAGTCACATCCGAGAGAACTTTGGAACTTACGAGCAGTACTTC.

The chain is built from TRBV3-1 (or the pseudogene TRBV3-2) and TRBJ2-7, with no clear D. The CDR3 has 11 residues. V was pared by 6 bases and J by 3 bases, with 6 bases between. CDR1 is LGHDT and CDR2 is YNNKEL in the germline V gene (reference sequence). In DNA, the CDR3 is TGTGCCAGCAGACAGAACTACGAGCAGTACTTC. Residues: CASRQNYEQYF.

The rearrangement uses TRBV3-1 (or the pseudogene TRBV3-2) and TRBJ1-2; no clear D gene. This CDR3 has 13 amino acids. Germline V CDR1 and CDR2: LGHDT, YNNKEL (reference sequence). Trimming removed 4 bases at V and 4 bases at J, with 10 bases between. The CDR3 spells CASSLAGGYGYTF. As DNA, the CDR3 is TGTGCCAGCAGCCTAGCGGGTGGCTATGGCTACACCTTC.

The chain joins TRBV7-2 to TRBJ2-3; TRBD1 or TRBD2 may be the D gene (7 bases each). CDR1 and CDR2 (germline): SGHTA, FQGNSA. This CDR3 has 17 amino acids. V was shortened by 3 bases and J by 2 bases, with 18 bases between the two germline ends. CDR3 in DNA: TGTGCCAGCAGCTTCCTAGCAGGGGGGGGGCTCACAGATACGCAGTATTTT. Its translation is CASSFLAGGGLTDTQYF.

The chain recombines TRBV18 with TRBJ2-2, with 8 positions matching TRBD2. The J segment lost 0 bases and the V segment lost 3 bases, leaving 3 bases of the junction unmatched. Germline CDR1 is KGHSH and CDR2 is LQKENI. CDR3 length: 16 residues. The CDR3 DNA follows: TGTGCCAGCTCACCCACTAGCGGAGCGAACACCGGGGAGCTGTTTTTT. The encoded protein is CASSPTSGANTGELFF.

The chain employs TRBV30 and TRBJ1-5, with 7 bases aligning to TRBD1. Germline trimming cut 3 bases from V and 15 bases from J; bases unmatched to any gene: 11. In germline, CDR1 is GTSNPN, CDR2 SVGIG (reference sequence). CDR3 length: 12 residues. CDR3 protein: CAWSRGGRWPHF. The CDR3 coding sequence is TGTGCCTGGAGCCGAGGGGGCCGATGGCCGCATTTT.

The genes are TRBV7-2 and TRBJ2-7; the match to TRBD2 covers 7 bases. Trimming removed 0 bases from V and 0 bases from J; junction bases left unmatched: 8. The CDR3 extends over 17 amino acids. CDR1 SGHTA and CDR2 FQGNSA come from the germline V gene. The CDR3 is CASSLAGSGVSSYEQYF. CDR3 in DNA: TGTGCCAGCAGCTTAGCAGGGAGCGGGGTGAGCTCCTACGAGCAGTACTTC.

V and J are TRBV5-4 and TRBJ1-1, with 7 positions matching TRBD1. CDR1 is SGHNT, CDR2 YYREEE, per germline (reference sequence). The ends lost 3 bases at V and 1 base at J; junction bases unmatched: 9. The CDR3 has 16 residues. CDR3 DNA: TGTGCCAGCAGCTCGGAACTGACAGGGCCGAACACTGAAGCTTTCTTT. It codes for CASSSELTGPNTEAFF.

This chain connects TRBV5-1 to TRBJ2-2; D remains unclear. CDR3 length: 12 amino acids. The V and J ends lost 8 bases and 11 bases respectively, with 16 bases between them. Germline V CDR1 and CDR2: SGHRS, YFSETQ. CDR3 nucleotides: TGCGCCAGTTCAAGGGTAGAATTAGAGCTGTTTTTT. Residues: CASSRVELELFF. Full variable domain (remainder filled in from reference TRBV5-1 and TRBJ2-2): KAGVTQTPRYLIKTRGQQVTLSCSPISGHRSVSWYQQTPGQGLQFLFEYFSETQRNKGNFPGRFSGRQFSNSRSEMNVSTLELGDSALYLCASSRVELELFFGEGSRLTVL.

This chain uses TRBV5-1 with TRBJ2-3; 12 nucleotides match TRBD2. CDR1 SGHRS and CDR2 YFSETQ come from the germline V gene. The CDR3 runs to 17 residues. J gave up 5 bases and V 0 bases, and 7 bases lay outside the gene matches. In DNA, the CDR3 is TGCGCCAGCAGCTTGGATCTAGCGGGAGGGCTGAAAGATACGCAGTATTTT. It specifies CASSLDLAGGLKDTQYF.

About this clone: Other DNA sequences in the sample encode the same CDR3. The chain links TRBV4-1 to TRBJ1-5; D gene uncertain. V was clipped by 1 base and J by 1 base, with 8 bases between them. Germline V CDR1 and CDR2: MGHRA, YSYEKL. The CDR3 length is 15 residues. DNA of the CDR3: TGCGCCAGCAGCCAAGTTATCGGAAGCAATCAGCCCCAGCATTTT. It specifies CASSQVIGSNQPQHF.

The chain links TRBV5-1 to TRBJ1-5; D gene ambiguous. This CDR3 is 15 amino acids long. In germline, CDR1 is SGHRS, CDR2 YFSETQ. Trimming left V 2 bases short and J 4 bases short, with 13 bases between. Here the CDR3 DNA reads TGCGCCAGCAGCTTAGAAGGCTTAAGTAATCAGCCCCAGCATTTT. Amino acid sequence: CASSLEGLSNQPQHF. The whole variable domain, remainder taken from reference TRBV5-1 and TRBJ1-5, is KAGVTQTPRYLIKTRGQQVTLSCSPISGHRSVSWYQQTPGQGLQFLFEYFSETQRNKGNFPGRFSGRQFSNSRSEMNVSTLELGDSALYLCASSLEGLSNQPQHFGDGTRLSIL.

The J gene is TRBJ1-4, the V gene TRBV28, with D maybe TRBD1 (5 bases). Germline assignment: CDR1 MDHEN and CDR2 SYDVKM. The CDR3 spans 15 residues. With 6 bases removed from V and 7 bases from J, the gap between germline ends came to 18 bases. The CDR3 DNA sequence: TGTGCCAGCAGCCCACCGGGGCAGGGAGGTGAAAAACTGTTTTTT. Encoded protein: CASSPPGQGGEKLFF.

This clone was counted a few times. The chain combines TRBV20-1 with TRBJ2-7; possible D gene TRBD2, 6 bases. The CDR3 has 14 residues. V shed 3 bases and J shed 2 bases, with 14 bases lying between them. Germline CDR1 DFQATT, CDR2 SNEGSKA (reference sequence). The CDR3 coding sequence is TGCAGTGCTAGTCGGTTAGCGGAACCCTACGAGCAGTACTTC. It encodes CSASRLAEPYEQYF.

The V and J genes are TRBV30 and TRBJ1-4; TRBD1 is a possible D gene (5 bases). There are 14 residues in the CDR3. Germline loops: CDR1 GTSNPN, CDR2 SVGIG (reference sequence). Trimming cost V 3 bases and J 7 bases, with 15 bases left between them. The chain's CDR3 is CAWSLGQGSEKLFF. In DNA, the CDR3 is TGTGCCTGGAGCCTGGGGCAGGGTAGTGAAAAACTGTTTTTT.

This chain links TRBV10-3 with TRBJ2-2; 16 bases map to TRBD2. CDR3 length equals 21 residues. V shed 3 bases and J 3 bases; nucleotides not matched to a gene: 13. Germline V gene sequence: CDR1 ENHRY, CDR2 SYGVKD. CDR3 bases: TGTGCCATCAGTGATTGGGGACTAGCGGGGGGGAGATTAAGGGACACCGGGGAGCTGTTTTTT. Amino acids: CAISDWGLAGGRLRDTGELFF.

The chain links TRBV6-5 to TRBJ1-6; 7 positions agree with TRBD1. The CDR3 has 13 residues. V lost 8 bases, J lost 5 bases, and 3 bases stayed unmatched. Germline loops: CDR1 MNHEY, CDR2 SVGAGI. Here the CDR3 reads CASYRGDNSPLHF. Written as DNA, the CDR3 is TGTGCCAGCTACAGGGGAGATAATTCACCCCTCCACTTT.

The chain uses TRBV11-2 and TRBJ2-1; 10 bases agree with TRBD1. The CDR3 has 16 residues. Per the germline V gene, CDR1 is SGHAT and CDR2 is FQNNGV. J was trimmed by 5 bases and V by 1 base; bases with no gene match: 5. CDR3 nucleotides: TGTGCCAGCAGCTTAGGAGACAGGGGGCCCAACAATGAGCAGTTCTTC. It specifies CASSLGDRGPNNEQFF.

The rearrangement links TRBV19 to TRBJ1-3; D call uncertain. The CDR3 is 15 amino acids. Germline CDR1 is LNHDA and CDR2 is SQIVND (reference sequence). Trimming stripped 5 bases from V and 1 base from J, with 12 bases between. The CDR3 spells CASSHRAGSGNTIYF. CDR3 in DNA: TGTGCCAGTAGTCATAGGGCCGGATCTGGAAACACCATATATTTT.

This clone was observed once. The rearrangement links TRBV10-3 to TRBJ2-1; TRBD2 matches 8 bases. This CDR3 has 14 amino acids. From germline, CDR1 is ENHRY and CDR2 SYGVKD. The V and J ends lost 9 bases and 7 bases, in that order; junction bases with no gene match: 11. CDR3 bases: TGTGCCATTTTACAAGCGGGAGTGGGAAATGAGCAGTTCTTC. Translating it yields CAILQAGVGNEQFF.

The chain uses TRBV5-6 and TRBJ2-7; D ambiguous. V was shortened by 0 bases and J by 0 bases, with 10 bases between the two germline ends. Germline CDR1 reads SGHDT; CDR2 reads YYEEEE. The CDR3 loop spans 15 amino acids. DNA for the CDR3: TGTGCCAGCAGCTTGGGGCACCAATACTCCTACGAGCAGTACTTC. As protein: CASSLGHQYSYEQYF.

J is TRBJ1-1 and V is TRBV25-1, with no clear D. CDR3 length equals 14 residues. The ends were cut back, 1 base at V and 9 bases at J, with 15 bases in the middle. CDR1 and CDR2 from the germline V gene are MGHDK and SYGVNS. The DNA for the CDR3 is TGTGCCAGCAGTGAATCGAGGGTGGCAGGACAAGCTTTCTTT. It codes for CASSESRVAGQAFF.

The V and J genes are TRBV19 and TRBJ2-5; D unclear. The V end lost 3 bases, the J end lost 4 bases, and 3 bases lay between the germline ends. CDR3 length: 11 residues. Germline V CDR1 and CDR2: LNHDA, SQIVND (reference sequence). In DNA form, the CDR3 reads TGTGCCAGTAGTATGAGAGAGACCCAGTACTTC. Amino acid sequence: CASSMRETQYF.

The chain uses TRBV27 and TRBJ2-2, with D unresolved. The CDR3 covers 11 residues. Germline values: CDR1 MNHEY, CDR2 SMNVEV (reference sequence). The V and J ends lost 3 bases and 6 bases respectively, with 2 bases between them. The CDR3 is CASSFPGELFF. The CDR3, as DNA: TGTGCCAGCAGTTTCCCCGGGGAGCTGTTTTTT.

V and J are TRBV6-5 and TRBJ2-1; D tentatively reads TRBD1 or TRBD2 (6 bases each). The CDR3 has 14 residues. The germline V gene has CDR1 MNHEY and CDR2 SVGAGI. With 4 bases removed from V and 5 bases from J, the gap between germline ends came to 12 bases. The CDR3 DNA reads TGTGCCAGCAGTTTTGGGGGGCCCCACAATGAGCAGTTCTTC. It codes for CASSFGGPHNEQFF.